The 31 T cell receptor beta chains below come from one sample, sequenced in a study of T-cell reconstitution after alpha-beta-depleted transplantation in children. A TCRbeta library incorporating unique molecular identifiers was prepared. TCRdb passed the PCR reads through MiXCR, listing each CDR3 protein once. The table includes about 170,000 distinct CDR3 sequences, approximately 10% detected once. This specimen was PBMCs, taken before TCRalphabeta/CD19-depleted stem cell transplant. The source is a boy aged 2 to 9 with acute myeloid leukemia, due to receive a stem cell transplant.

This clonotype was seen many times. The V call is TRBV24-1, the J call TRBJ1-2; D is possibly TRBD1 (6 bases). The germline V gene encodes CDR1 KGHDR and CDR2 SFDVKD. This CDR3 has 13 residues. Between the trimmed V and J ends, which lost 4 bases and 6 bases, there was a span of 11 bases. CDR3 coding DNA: TGTGCCACCAGTGAGCCCACAGGGAATGGCTACACCTTC. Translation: CATSEPTGNGYTF.

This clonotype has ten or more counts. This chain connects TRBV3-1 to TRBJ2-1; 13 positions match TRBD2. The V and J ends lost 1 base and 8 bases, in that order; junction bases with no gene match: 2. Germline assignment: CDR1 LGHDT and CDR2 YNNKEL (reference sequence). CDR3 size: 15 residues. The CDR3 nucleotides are TGTGCCAGCAGCCAAGCAACTAGCGGGAGGGATGAGCAGTTCTTC. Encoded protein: CASSQATSGRDEQFF.

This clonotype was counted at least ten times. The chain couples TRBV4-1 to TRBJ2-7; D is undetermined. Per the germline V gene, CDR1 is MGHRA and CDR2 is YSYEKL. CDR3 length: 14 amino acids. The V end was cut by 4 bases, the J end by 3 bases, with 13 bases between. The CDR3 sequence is CASSPTATVYEQYF. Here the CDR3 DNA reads TGCGCCAGCAGCCCCACCGCTACGGTCTACGAGCAGTACTTC.

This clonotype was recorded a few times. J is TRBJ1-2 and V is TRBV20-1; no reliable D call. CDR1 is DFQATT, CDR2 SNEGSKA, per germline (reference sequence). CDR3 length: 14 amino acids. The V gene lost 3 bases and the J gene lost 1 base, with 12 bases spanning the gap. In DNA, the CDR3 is TGCAGTGCTAGCGTCGGGGAAATTAACTATGGCTACACCTTC. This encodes CSASVGEINYGYTF.

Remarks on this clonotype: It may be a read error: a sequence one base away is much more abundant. CDR3 coding DNA: TGCGCCAGCAGCGTGTCAGGGGTCGATGAGCAGTTCTTC. Translating gives CASSVSGVDEQFF. The chain carries TRBV5-1 and TRBJ2-1, with D maybe TRBD1 (6 bases). The CDR3 covers 13 residues. Trimming removed 4 bases from V and 8 bases from J, with 13 bases in between. Germline CDR1 and CDR2: SGHRS and YFSETQ. Complete variable domain (other parts from reference TRBV5-1 and TRBJ2-1): KAGVTQTPRYLIKTRGQQVTLSCSPISGHRSVSWYQQTPGQGLQFLFEYFSETQRNKGNFPGRFSGRQFSNSRSEMNVSTLELGDSALYLCASSVSGVDEQFFGPGTRLTVL.

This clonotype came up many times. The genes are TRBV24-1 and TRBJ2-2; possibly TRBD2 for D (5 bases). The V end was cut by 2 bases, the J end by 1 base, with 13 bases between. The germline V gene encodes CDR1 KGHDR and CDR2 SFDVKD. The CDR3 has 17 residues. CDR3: CATSDWRRGGNTGELFF. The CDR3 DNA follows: TGTGCCACCAGTGATTGGAGGCGAGGTGGGAACACCGGGGAGCTGTTTTTT.

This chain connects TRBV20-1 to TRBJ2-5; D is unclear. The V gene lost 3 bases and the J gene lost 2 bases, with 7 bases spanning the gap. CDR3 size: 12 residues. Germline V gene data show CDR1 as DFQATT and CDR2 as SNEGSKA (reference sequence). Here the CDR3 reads CSARGRQETQYF. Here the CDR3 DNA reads TGCAGTGCTAGGGGCAGGCAAGAGACCCAGTACTTC.

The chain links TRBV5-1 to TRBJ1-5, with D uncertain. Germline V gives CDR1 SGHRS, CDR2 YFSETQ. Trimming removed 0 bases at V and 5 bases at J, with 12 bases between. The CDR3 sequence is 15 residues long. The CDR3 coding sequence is TGCGCCAGCAGCTTGGGAAACAGCCCCCATCAGCCCCAGCATTTT. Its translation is CASSLGNSPHQPQHF. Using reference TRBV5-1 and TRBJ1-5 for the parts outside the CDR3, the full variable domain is KAGVTQTPRYLIKTRGQQVTLSCSPISGHRSVSWYQQTPGQGLQFLFEYFSETQRNKGNFPGRFSGRQFSNSRSEMNVSTLELGDSALYLCASSLGNSPHQPQHFGDGTRLSIL.

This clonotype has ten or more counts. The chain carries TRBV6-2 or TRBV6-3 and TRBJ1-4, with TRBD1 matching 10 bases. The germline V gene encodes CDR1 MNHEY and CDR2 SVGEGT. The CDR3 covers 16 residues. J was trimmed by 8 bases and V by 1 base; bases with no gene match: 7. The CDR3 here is CASSYLERQGAEKLFF. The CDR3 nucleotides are TGTGCCAGCAGTTACTTGGAACGACAGGGGGCCGAAAAACTGTTTTTT.

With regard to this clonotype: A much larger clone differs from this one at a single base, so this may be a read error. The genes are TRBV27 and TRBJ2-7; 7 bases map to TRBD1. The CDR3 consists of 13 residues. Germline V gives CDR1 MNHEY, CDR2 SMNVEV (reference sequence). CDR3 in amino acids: CATTGTDTYEQNF. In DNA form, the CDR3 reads TGTGCCACCACAGGGACAGATACCTACGAGCAGAACTTC.

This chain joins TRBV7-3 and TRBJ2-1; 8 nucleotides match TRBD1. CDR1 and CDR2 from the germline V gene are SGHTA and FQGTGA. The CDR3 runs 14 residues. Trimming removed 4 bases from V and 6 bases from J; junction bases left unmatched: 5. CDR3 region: CASSSGGQGNEQFF. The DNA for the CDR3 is TGTGCCAGCAGCTCAGGGGGCCAAGGCAATGAGCAGTTCTTC.

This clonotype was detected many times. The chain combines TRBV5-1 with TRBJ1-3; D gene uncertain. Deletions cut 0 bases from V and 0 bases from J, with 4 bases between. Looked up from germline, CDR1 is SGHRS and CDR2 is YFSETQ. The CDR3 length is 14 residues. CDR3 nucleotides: TGCGCCAGCAGCTTGGGTCTCTCTGGAAACACCATATATTTT. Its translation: CASSLGLSGNTIYF.

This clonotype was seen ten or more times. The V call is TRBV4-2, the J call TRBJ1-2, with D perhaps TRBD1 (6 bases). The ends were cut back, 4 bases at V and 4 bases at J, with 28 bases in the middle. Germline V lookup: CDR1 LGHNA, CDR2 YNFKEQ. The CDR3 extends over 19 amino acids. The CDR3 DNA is TGTGCCAGCAGCCCGGACGGGGGCCAGGGGCGCAAAAACGTCTATGGCTACACCTTC. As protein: CASSPDGGQGRKNVYGYTF.

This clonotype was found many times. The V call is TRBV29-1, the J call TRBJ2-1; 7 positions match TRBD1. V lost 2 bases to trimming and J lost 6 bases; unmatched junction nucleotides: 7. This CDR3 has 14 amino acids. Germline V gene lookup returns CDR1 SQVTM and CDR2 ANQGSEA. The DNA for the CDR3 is TGCAGCGTTGAACCCAGACAGGGTTCCAATGAGCAGTTCTTC. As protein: CSVEPRQGSNEQFF.

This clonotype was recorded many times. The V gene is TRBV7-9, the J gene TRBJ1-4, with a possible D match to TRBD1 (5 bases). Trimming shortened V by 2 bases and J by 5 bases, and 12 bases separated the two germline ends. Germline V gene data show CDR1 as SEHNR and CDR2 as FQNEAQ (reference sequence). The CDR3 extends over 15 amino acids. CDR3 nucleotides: TGTGCCAGCAGCTTATCCGGGGGTGGCAATGAAAAACTGTTTTTT. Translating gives CASSLSGGGNEKLFF.

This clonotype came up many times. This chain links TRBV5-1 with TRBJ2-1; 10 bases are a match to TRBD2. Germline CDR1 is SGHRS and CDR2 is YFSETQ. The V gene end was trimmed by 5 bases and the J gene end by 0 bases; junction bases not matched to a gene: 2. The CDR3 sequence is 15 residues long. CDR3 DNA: TGCGCCAGCAGGGCTAGCGGGAGCTCCTACAATGAGCAGTTCTTC. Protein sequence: CASRASGSSYNEQFF.

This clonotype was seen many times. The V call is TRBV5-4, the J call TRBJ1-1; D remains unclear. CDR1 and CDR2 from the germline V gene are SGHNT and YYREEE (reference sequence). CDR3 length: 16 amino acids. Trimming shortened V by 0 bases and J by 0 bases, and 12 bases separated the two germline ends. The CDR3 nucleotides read TGTGCCAGCAGCTTGGTAGGCAAGAACATGAACACTGAAGCTTTCTTT. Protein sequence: CASSLVGKNMNTEAFF.

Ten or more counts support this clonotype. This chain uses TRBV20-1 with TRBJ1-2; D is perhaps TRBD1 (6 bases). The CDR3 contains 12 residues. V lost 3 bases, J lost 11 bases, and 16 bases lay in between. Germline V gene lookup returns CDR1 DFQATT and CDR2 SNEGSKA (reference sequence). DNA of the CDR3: TGCAGTGCTAGGCCGGACAGCGAACTTTACACCTTC. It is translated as CSARPDSELYTF.

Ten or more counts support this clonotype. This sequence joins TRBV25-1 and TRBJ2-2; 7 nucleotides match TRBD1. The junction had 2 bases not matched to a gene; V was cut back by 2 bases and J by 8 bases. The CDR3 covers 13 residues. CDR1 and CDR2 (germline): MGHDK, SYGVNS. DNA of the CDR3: TGTGCCAGCAGTGAACGGGGACAGGGGGAGCTGTTTTTT. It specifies CASSERGQGELFF.

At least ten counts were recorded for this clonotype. In DNA form, the CDR3 reads TGCAGTGCTATAAACTCCGGGACAGGAGCCAAAAACATTCAGTACTTC. This sequence encodes CSAINSGTGAKNIQYF. The V and J genes are TRBV20-1 and TRBJ2-4; the match to TRBD1 covers 8 bases. This CDR3 comprises 16 residues. V shed 4 bases and J 0 bases; nucleotides not matched to a gene: 8. CDR1 and CDR2 (germline): DFQATT, SNEGSKA (reference sequence).

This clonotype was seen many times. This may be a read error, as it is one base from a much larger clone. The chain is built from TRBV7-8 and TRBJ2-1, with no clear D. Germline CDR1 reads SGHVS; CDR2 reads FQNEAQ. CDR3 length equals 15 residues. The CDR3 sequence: CASSLGSVSYIEQFF. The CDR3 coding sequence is TGTGCCAGCAGCTTAGGTTCAGTCTCCTACATTGAGCAGTTCTTC.

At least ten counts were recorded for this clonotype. This CDR3 is CASSEDLFDKPPNYGYTF. As DNA, the CDR3 is TGTGCCAGCAGTGAAGATTTGTTCGACAAACCTCCTAACTATGGCTACACCTTC. V is TRBV25-1 and J is TRBJ1-2; D gene ambiguous. Germline CDR1 and CDR2: MGHDK and SYGVNS. Trimming took 2 bases from V and 0 from J, leaving 19 bases between them. The CDR3 totals 18 residues.

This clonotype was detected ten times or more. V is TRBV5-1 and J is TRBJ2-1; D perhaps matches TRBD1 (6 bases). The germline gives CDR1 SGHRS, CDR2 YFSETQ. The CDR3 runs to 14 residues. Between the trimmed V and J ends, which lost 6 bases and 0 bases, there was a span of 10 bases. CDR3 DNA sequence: TGCGCCAGCACCACAGGGCCCTCCTACAATGAGCAGTTCTTC. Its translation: CASTTGPSYNEQFF. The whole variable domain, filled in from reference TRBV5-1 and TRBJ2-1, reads KAGVTQTPRYLIKTRGQQVTLSCSPISGHRSVSWYQQTPGQGLQFLFEYFSETQRNKGNFPGRFSGRQFSNSRSEMNVSTLELGDSALYLCASTTGPSYNEQFFGPGTRLTVL.

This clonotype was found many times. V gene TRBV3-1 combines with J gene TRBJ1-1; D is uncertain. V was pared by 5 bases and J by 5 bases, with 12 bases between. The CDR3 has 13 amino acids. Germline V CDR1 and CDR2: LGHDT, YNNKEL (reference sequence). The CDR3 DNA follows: TGTGCCAGCAGCAACCGGGTCGGGACTGAAGCTTTCTTT. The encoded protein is CASSNRVGTEAFF.

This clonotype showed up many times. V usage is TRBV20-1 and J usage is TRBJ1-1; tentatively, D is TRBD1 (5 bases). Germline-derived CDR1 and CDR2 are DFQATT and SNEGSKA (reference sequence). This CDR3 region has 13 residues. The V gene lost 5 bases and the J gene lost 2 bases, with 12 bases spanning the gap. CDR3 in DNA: TGCAGTGCTCCCCGGGACGGTAACACTGAAGCTTTCTTT. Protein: CSAPRDGNTEAFF.

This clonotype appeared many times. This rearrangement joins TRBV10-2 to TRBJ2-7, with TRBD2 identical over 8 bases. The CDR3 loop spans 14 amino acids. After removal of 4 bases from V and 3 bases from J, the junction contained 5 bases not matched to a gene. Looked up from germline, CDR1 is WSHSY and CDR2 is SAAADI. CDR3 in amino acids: CASSVDSGVYEQYF. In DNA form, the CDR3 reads TGCGCCAGCAGTGTTGATAGCGGGGTCTACGAGCAGTACTTC.

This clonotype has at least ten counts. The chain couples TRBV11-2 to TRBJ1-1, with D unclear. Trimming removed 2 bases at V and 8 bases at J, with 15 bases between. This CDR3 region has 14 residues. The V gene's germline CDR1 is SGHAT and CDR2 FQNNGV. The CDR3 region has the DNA TGTGCCAGCAGCTTACGCCGAACTAACTGGGAAGCTTTCTTT. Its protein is CASSLRRTNWEAFF.

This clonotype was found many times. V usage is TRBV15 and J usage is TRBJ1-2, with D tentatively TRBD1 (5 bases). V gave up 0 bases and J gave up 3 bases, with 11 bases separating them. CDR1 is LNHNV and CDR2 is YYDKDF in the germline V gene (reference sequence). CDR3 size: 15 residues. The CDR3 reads CATSRDRRDYYGYTF. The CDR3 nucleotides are TGTGCCACCAGCAGAGATCGGAGGGACTACTATGGCTACACCTTC.

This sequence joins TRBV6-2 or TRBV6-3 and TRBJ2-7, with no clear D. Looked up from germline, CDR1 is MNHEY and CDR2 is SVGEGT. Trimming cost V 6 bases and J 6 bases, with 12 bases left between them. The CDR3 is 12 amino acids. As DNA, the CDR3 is TGTGCCAGCAGCCGCCTCATTGCCGAGCAGTACTTC. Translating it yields CASSRLIAEQYF.

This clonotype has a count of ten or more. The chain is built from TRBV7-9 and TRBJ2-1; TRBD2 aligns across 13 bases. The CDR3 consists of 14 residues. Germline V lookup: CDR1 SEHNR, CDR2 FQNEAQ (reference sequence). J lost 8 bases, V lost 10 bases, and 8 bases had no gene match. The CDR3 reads CANQLAGGPDEQFF. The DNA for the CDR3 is TGTGCCAACCAACTAGCGGGAGGGCCGGATGAGCAGTTCTTC.

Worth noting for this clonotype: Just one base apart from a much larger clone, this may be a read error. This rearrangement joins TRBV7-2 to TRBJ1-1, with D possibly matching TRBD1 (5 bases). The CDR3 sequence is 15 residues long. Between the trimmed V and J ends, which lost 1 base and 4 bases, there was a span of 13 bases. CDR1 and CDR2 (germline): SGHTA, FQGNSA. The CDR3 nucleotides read TGTGCCAGCAGCTTAGATCCGAGGGGCGCCACTGAAGCTTTCTTT. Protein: CASSLDPRGATEAFF.